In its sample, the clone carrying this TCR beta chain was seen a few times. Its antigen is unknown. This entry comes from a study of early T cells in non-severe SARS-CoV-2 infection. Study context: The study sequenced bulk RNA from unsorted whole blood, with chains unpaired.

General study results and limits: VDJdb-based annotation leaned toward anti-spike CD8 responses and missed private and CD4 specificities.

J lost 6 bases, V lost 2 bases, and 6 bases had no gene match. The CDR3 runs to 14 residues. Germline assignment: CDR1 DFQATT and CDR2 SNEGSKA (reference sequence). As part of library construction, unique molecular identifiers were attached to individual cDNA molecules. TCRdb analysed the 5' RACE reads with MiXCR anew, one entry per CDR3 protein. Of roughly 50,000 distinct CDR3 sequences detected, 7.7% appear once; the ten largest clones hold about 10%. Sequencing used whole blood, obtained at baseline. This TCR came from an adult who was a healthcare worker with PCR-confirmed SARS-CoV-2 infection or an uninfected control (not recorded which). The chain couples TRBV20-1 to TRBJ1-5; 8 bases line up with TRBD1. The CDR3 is CSARSSGGSQPQHF. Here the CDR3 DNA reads TGCAGTGCTAGATCCTCAGGGGGCAGTCAGCCCCAGCATTTT.